A selection of T cell receptor beta chains follows, all from one sample in a study of blood T cell repertoires in COVID-19. Assay: immunoSEQ multiplex PCR; the TCRdb copy retains only in-frame clones and omits some. In the table there are approximately 480,000 clones, around 87% of which are singletons. The source material was PBMCs or T cells enriched from blood (not recorded which). These receptors came from a woman between 18 and 30 years old who had recovered from COVID-19. The CDR3 runs from the conserved cysteine through the conserved F or W. D genes are given only for firm matches. A clone size is listed for some rows: how often the clone was seen (once, few, many), or a class if it is expanded.

TGTGCCAGCAGTCCTTGGGGGGGGCCAGAGACCCAGTACTTC	CASSPWGGPETQYF	TRBV28	TRBJ2-5	NA	NA
TGTGCCAGCAGCCAAAAAAACAGGGGACTTAATGAAGCTTTCTTT	CASSQKNRGLNEAFF	TRBV3-1/TRBV3-2	TRBJ1-1	TRBD1	once
TGTGCCAGCAGCTCCAGGAGACAGGGGGTATTTCAGGGGTCCTACGAGCAGTACTTC	CASSSRRQGVFQGSYEQYF	TRBV27	TRBJ2-7	TRBD1	NA
TGTGCCAGCAGCTTAGTGGATAGCTCCTTCACAGATACGCAGTATTTT	CASSLVDSSFTDTQYF	TRBV7-9	TRBJ2-3	NA	NA
TGTGCTAGCAGCTACGACAGGGGCTCGGATACGCAGTATTTT	CASSYDRGSDTQYF	TRBV7-7	TRBJ2-3	TRBD1	NA
TGTGCCAGCAGTTACAGCGGGGTAAGCAATCAGCCCCAGCATTTT	CASSYSGVSNQPQHF	TRBV6-5	TRBJ1-5	NA	NA
TGTGCCAGCAGCCAGGTCACTCCGGGAGAGGGAGGCACCGGGGAGCTGTTTTTT	CASSQVTPGEGGTGELFF	TRBV7-6	TRBJ2-2	NA	NA
TGTGCCAGCAGCTTATCCGGGACAGGGGTATATGGCTACACCTTC	CASSLSGTGVYGYTF	TRBV7-6	TRBJ1-2	TRBD1	NA
TGTGCCAGCAGCTTATGGGGGGGTGGCACAGATACGCAGTATTTT	CASSLWGGGTDTQYF	TRBV7-9	TRBJ2-3	TRBD2	NA
TGTGCCAGCAGTTACTCAGGGACAGGGGATGCTTTCTTT	CASSYSGTGDAFF	TRBV6-5	TRBJ1-1	TRBD1	NA
TGCGCCAGCAGCTTGGTGGGTAGGGGGGGTGCCACTGAAGCTTTCTTT	CASSLVGRGGATEAFF	TRBV5-1	TRBJ1-1	NA	NA
TGTGCCAGCAGCCCCCGGACTAGCGGAAGCACAGATACGCAGTATTTT	CASSPRTSGSTDTQYF	TRBV11-2	TRBJ2-3	TRBD2	NA
TGTGCCAGCAGCTTAGGTATGGGGACAGGTGCTTTCAATGAGCAGTTCTTC	CASSLGMGTGAFNEQFF	TRBV7-9	TRBJ2-1	TRBD1	NA
TGTGCCAGCAGCTACAGCCGGGGACAGGGGAGGAACACTGAAGCTTTCTTT	CASSYSRGQGRNTEAFF	TRBV13	TRBJ1-1	TRBD1	NA
TGTGCCAGCAGCCCGCCTCCAGGGGGAAGTGGCTACACCTTC	CASSPPPGGSGYTF	TRBV5-4	TRBJ1-2	TRBD1	NA
TGTGCCAGCAGAGGACAGGCCCTCTACGAGCAGTACTTC	CASRGQALYEQYF	TRBV28	TRBJ2-7	TRBD1	NA
TGTGCCAGCAGCGTAGCTACGGACTCGTTCTACGATACGCAGTATTTT	CASSVATDSFYDTQYF	TRBV9	TRBJ2-3	NA	NA
TGTGCCAGCAGCAGTGGGACTACTCAAGAGACCCAGTACTTC	CASSSGTTQETQYF	TRBV7-8	TRBJ2-5	TRBD2	once
TGTGCCAGCAGTTACGCGACAGGGGACACTGAAGCTTTCTTT	CASSYATGDTEAFF	TRBV6-5	TRBJ1-1	TRBD1	NA
TGTGCCAGCAGCCATCTTCTAGCATTGCGGGAGCTGTTTTTT	CASSHLLALRELFF	TRBV3-1/TRBV3-2	TRBJ2-2	NA	once
TGTGCCAGCAGCTTAGCCGGCAGTAGCCCTGGAAACACCATATATTTT	CASSLAGSSPGNTIYF	TRBV7-2	TRBJ1-3	NA	NA
TGTGCCAGCCGTGAAGCGGGGGGTCGATACAATGAGCAGTTCTTC	CASREAGGRYNEQFF	TRBV19	TRBJ2-1	TRBD2	NA
TGTGCCAGCAGCTCCTCGACAGGGGGCTTATATGGCTACACCTTC	CASSSSTGGLYGYTF	TRBV7-2	TRBJ1-2	TRBD1	NA
TGCGCCAGCTATCGGGCGGCAGGGGAAACCGGGGAGCTGTTTTTT	CASYRAAGETGELFF	TRBV5-1	TRBJ2-2	NA	NA
TGCGCCAGCAGCTTGACAAGGAACACTGAAGCTTTCTTT	CASSLTRNTEAFF	TRBV5-1	TRBJ1-1	NA	NA
TGTGCCAGCAGCCCCTCCTACGGGGGAGGAGAGACCCAGTACTTC	CASSPSYGGGETQYF	TRBV9	TRBJ2-5	NA	NA
TGCGCCAGCAGCCAAGATCCCGGGGGTGTCTATGGCTACACCTTC	CASSQDPGGVYGYTF	TRBV4-1	TRBJ1-2	NA	NA
TGTGCCACCAGCAAGGGGACAGGGGGCTACACCTTC	CATSKGTGGYTF	TRBV15	TRBJ1-2	TRBD1	few
TGCGCCAGCAGCCCGCGGGGCAACTCTGGGGCCAACGTCCTGACTTTC	CASSPRGNSGANVLTF	TRBV5-1	TRBJ2-6	NA	few
TGCGCCAGCAGTCCGGGAAATCTCGATCAGCCCCAGCATTTT	CASSPGNLDQPQHF	TRBV4-1	TRBJ1-5	NA	few
TGTGCCACCGCCCTGACGCCGAGGGCTGTCTATGGCTACACCTTC	CATALTPRAVYGYTF	TRBV27	TRBJ1-2	NA	NA
TGTGCCAGCAGCAGGGGATTGACCTACAATGAGCAGTTCTTC	CASSRGLTYNEQFF	TRBV2	TRBJ2-1	NA	once
TGCGCCAGCAGCTCTGCCGGGACAGGGGAAGAGACCCAGTACTTC	CASSSAGTGEETQYF	TRBV5-1	TRBJ2-5	TRBD1	once
TGTGCCAGCAGCTTAGGGAGGGAATTGAACACTGAAGCTTTCTTT	CASSLGRELNTEAFF	TRBV7-9	TRBJ1-1	NA	NA
TGTGCCAGCAGCCCCGACGGGGAGACCCAGTACTTC	CASSPDGETQYF	TRBV7-9	TRBJ2-5	NA	NA
TGCGCCAGCAGCTTGCAGGGGGATGGTACTGAAGCTTTCTTT	CASSLQGDGTEAFF	TRBV5-1	TRBJ1-1	TRBD1	NA
TGTGCCAGCTCTCGACAGGGTAGCACTGAAGCTTTCTTT	CASSRQGSTEAFF	TRBV6-5	TRBJ1-1	TRBD1	NA
TGTGCCAGCAGTTTAGGAGGGGTACGCAATGAGCAGTTCTTC	CASSLGGVRNEQFF	TRBV28	TRBJ2-1	NA	NA
TGTGCCAGCAGTGAAGGGACAAGTCCCTACGAGCAGTACTTC	CASSEGTSPYEQYF	TRBV2	TRBJ2-7	NA	NA
TGTGCCAGCAGCCTCACCGGACAGGGCTATGGCTACACCTTC	CASSLTGQGYGYTF	TRBV3-1/TRBV3-2	TRBJ1-2	TRBD1	NA
TGTGCCAGCAGCTTCGAGCGGTCCTACAATGAGCAGTTCTTC	CASSFERSYNEQFF	TRBV7-9	TRBJ2-1	NA	NA
TGTGCCAGCAGCCTCGGAGGGGCGGGAAACACTGAAGCTTTCTTT	CASSLGGAGNTEAFF	TRBV13	TRBJ1-1	NA	NA
TGTGCCAGCAGTTTCTCGACTAGCGGGGCCGCAGATACGCAGTATTTT	CASSFSTSGAADTQYF	TRBV28	TRBJ2-3	TRBD2	NA
TGTGCCAGCGGAAGTGGGACTTCACGACAAGAGACCCAGTACTTC	CASGSGTSRQETQYF	TRBV5-4	TRBJ2-5	NA	NA
TGTGCCAGCAGTTTTCGCGACTTGGGCACTGAAGCTTTCTTT	CASSFRDLGTEAFF	TRBV27	TRBJ1-1	NA	NA
TGTGCCAGCAGCCAGGGGGCAGAGGGCTACACCTTC	CASSQGAEGYTF	TRBV3-1/TRBV3-2	TRBJ1-2	NA	NA
TGTGCTAGTGGCCTCTTCACCGGGGATGGCTACACCTTC	CASGLFTGDGYTF	TRBV12-5	TRBJ1-2	NA	NA
TGTGCCAGCAGTTTCCGACTAGCGGGGGTCCAAGAGACCCAGTACTTC	CASSFRLAGVQETQYF	TRBV28	TRBJ2-5	TRBD2	NA
TGTGCCAGCAGCTTCCGGACTAGCGGGGGCCTGAGTGAGCAGTACTTC	CASSFRTSGGLSEQYF	TRBV7-2	TRBJ2-7	TRBD2	NA
TGTGCCAGCTTAAGCACGACTGGGGAGACCCAGTACTTC	CASLSTTGETQYF	TRBV3-1/TRBV3-2	TRBJ2-5	NA	NA
TGTGCCAGCAGCTTATCCACGGGGACTGGAAACACCATATATTTT	CASSLSTGTGNTIYF	TRBV7-8	TRBJ1-3	NA	NA